The text below deals with one T cell receptor beta chain. No antigen is known for it. TCRdb independently ran MiXCR on the RT-PCR reads; one entry per CDR3 protein. Of 650,000 to 800,000 distinct CDR3 sequences detected, approximately 15% appear once; the ten largest clones hold less than 9%. This sample stems from a study of response to subunit inactivated influenza vaccine. The study, taken as a whole, reports: The authors suggested that few new T cells are recruited per seasonal influenza vaccination.

V was pared by 3 bases and J by 8 bases, with 10 bases of the junction left unmatched. The germline V gene encodes CDR1 MDHEN and CDR2 SYDVKM. The CDR3 runs 16 residues. The source of this sequence is a man aged 50 or older who received an inactivated influenza vaccine. The chain uses TRBV28 and TRBJ1-2; TRBD1 aligns across 12 bases. This material consisted of PBMCs from blood, taken about 14 days before vaccination. The CDR3 DNA reads TGTGCCAGCAGTTTGAGTAGGGGACAGGGGGCGAGGGGCTACACCTTC. As protein: CASSLSRGQGARGYTF.